One sample yielded the 26 T cell receptor beta chains listed below, sequenced in a study of Graves' ophthalmopathy and Graves' hyperthyroidism. As the template, RNA transcripts were used to amplify TCR beta CDR3 regions. Amplification began with first-round RT-PCR using HTBI primers, then second-round multiplex PCR was performed. TCRdb processed the multiplex PCR reads anew with MiXCR; each CDR3 protein has one entry. The data show 300,000 to 450,000 distinct CDR3 sequences, approximately 17% seen once. The sequencing sample was made of peripheral blood. The origin of the receptors is an adult woman with stable Graves' hyperthyroidism.

This clonotype occurred many times. The rearrangement uses TRBV6-1 and TRBJ1-5, with a weak D call TRBD1 (5 bases). This CDR3 contains 13 residues. V lost 11 bases and J lost 3, with 14 bases in between. Germline values: CDR1 MNHNS, CDR2 SASEGT. CDR3 bases: TGTGCCGCTCTCGAGGGGAACAATCAGCCCCAGCATTTT. Its translation is CAALEGNNQPQHF.

This clonotype was found many times. This chain joins TRBV19 and TRBJ1-6, with D perhaps matching TRBD1 (5 bases). Looked up from germline, CDR1 is LNHDA and CDR2 is SQIVND (reference sequence). The V and J ends lost 3 bases and 5 bases respectively, with 29 bases between them. This CDR3 is 21 amino acids long. CDR3 nucleotides: TGTGCCAGTAGTATCGGTTGGTGGGACGTAGTGATAAAGACCGATAATTCACCCCTCCACTTT. Residues: CASSIGWWDVVIKTDNSPLHF.

V usage is TRBV2 and J usage is TRBJ1-5; 7 bases fit TRBD1. CDR3 length: 15 residues. Looked up from germline, CDR1 is SNHLY and CDR2 is FYNNEI. V gave up 1 base and J gave up 1 base; unmatched junction bases: 1. CDR3: CASSEEGQSNQPQHF. The CDR3 region has the DNA TGTGCCAGCAGTGAAGAGGGACAGAGCAATCAGCCCCAGCATTTT.

This clonotype was seen at least ten times. The rearrangement joins TRBV6-2 or TRBV6-3 to TRBJ1-1; D is ambiguous. The germline V gene encodes CDR1 MNHEY and CDR2 SVGEGT. V was cut by 6 bases and J by 5 bases, with 13 bases left in between. CDR3 length: 13 amino acids. The CDR3, as DNA: TGTGCCAGCAGCTCCCAGGTGGTGACTGAAGCTTTCTTT. The encoded protein is CASSSQVVTEAFF.

This clonotype showed up many times. The V call is TRBV29-1, the J call TRBJ2-7; D may correspond to TRBD1 or TRBD2 (5 bases each). Germline values: CDR1 SQVTM, CDR2 ANQGSEA. Trimming stripped 4 bases from V and 5 bases from J, with 6 bases between. The CDR3 sequence is 10 residues long. The CDR3 DNA reads as TGCAGCGTTGGAGGGGACGAGCAGTACTTC. Protein sequence: CSVGGDEQYF.

The DNA for the CDR3 is TGTGCCAGCTCACCGACCCGGGGCCAAGAGACCCAGTACTTC. It specifies CASSPTRGQETQYF. J is TRBJ2-5 and V is TRBV18; D may be TRBD2 (5 bases). The CDR3 is made up of 14 amino acids. From germline, CDR1 is KGHSH and CDR2 LQKENI. Trimming shortened V by 3 bases and J by 1 base, and 9 bases separated the two germline ends.

This clonotype was seen many times. The CDR3 coding sequence is TGCGCCAGCAGCTCTGGGACACACTTGAACACTGAAGCTTTCTTT. This encodes CASSSGTHLNTEAFF. The V gene is TRBV5-1, the J gene TRBJ1-1; tentatively, D is TRBD1 (6 bases). V was pared by 3 bases and J by 0 bases, with 12 bases between. The CDR3 spans 15 residues. The germline gives CDR1 SGHRS, CDR2 YFSETQ.

This clonotype was recorded at least ten times. The chain links TRBV10-3 to TRBJ2-5; TRBD1 agrees at 7 bases. Germline lookup yields CDR1 ENHRY and CDR2 SYGVKD. This CDR3 has 13 amino acids. With V trimmed by 7 bases and J by 3 bases, 5 bases remained unmatched. CDR3: CAIKGATKETQYF. The DNA for the CDR3 is TGTGCCATCAAGGGGGCCACCAAAGAGACCCAGTACTTC.

This chain joins TRBV20-1 and TRBJ2-2; 9 bases are a match to TRBD2. Germline assignment: CDR1 DFQATT and CDR2 SNEGSKA (reference sequence). This CDR3 comprises 15 residues. V lost 6 bases and J lost 7; bases outside the gene matches: 12. The CDR3 protein is CSASQAGGRVGELFF. CDR3 coding DNA: TGCAGTGCCTCTCAGGCGGGGGGGCGCGTCGGGGAGCTGTTTTTT.

The table lists this clonotype with many counts. This chain links TRBV29-1 with TRBJ1-1; TRBD1 agrees at 7 bases. This CDR3 comprises 11 residues. The germline gives CDR1 SQVTM, CDR2 ANQGSEA. The trim removed 4 bases at V and 9 bases at J, leaving 5 bases unmatched. The CDR3 DNA sequence: TGCAGCGTTGCGACGACAGGGAAAGCTTTCTTT. It specifies CSVATTGKAFF.

This clonotype was recorded at least ten times. V gene TRBV11-1 combines with J gene TRBJ2-7; TRBD2 might be the D (6 bases). Trimming pared 5 bases from V and 3 bases from J, leaving 20 bases between. The CDR3 covers 16 residues. Germline V CDR1 and CDR2: SGHAT, FQDESV (reference sequence). The CDR3 reads CASSLPTGDRYYEQYF. The CDR3 region has the DNA TGTGCCAGCAGCCTTCCTACGGGGGACCGCTACTACGAGCAGTACTTC. Variable domain in full (rest from reference TRBV11-1 and TRBJ2-7): EAEVAQSPRYKITEKSQAVAFWCDPISGHATLYWYRQILGQGPELLVQFQDESVVDDSQLPKDRFSAERLKGVDSTLKIQPAELGDSAMYLCASSLPTGDRYYEQYFGPGTRLTVT.

This clonotype appeared a few times. The rearrangement uses TRBV24-1 and TRBJ1-1; D is unclear. Looked up from germline, CDR1 is KGHDR and CDR2 is SFDVKD. The length of the CDR3 is 17 residues. Trimming took off 6 bases at V and 5 bases at J, with 24 bases between the two ends. The CDR3 spells CATSLLAPEKYGTEAFF. CDR3 coding DNA: TGTGCCACCAGTCTCCTCGCCCCAGAGAAATATGGAACTGAAGCTTTCTTT.

This clonotype was counted many times. The chain links TRBV10-1 to TRBJ2-7, with 7 bases that match TRBD2. Germline V CDR1 and CDR2: WNHNN, SYGVQD (reference sequence). This CDR3 comprises 14 residues. The V and J ends lost 3 bases and 0 bases, in that order; junction bases with no gene match: 2. DNA of the CDR3: TGCGCCAGCAGTGACTGGGGGGGCTCCTACGAGCAGTACTTC. Protein sequence: CASSDWGGSYEQYF.

This clonotype was counted many times. The chain recombines TRBV6-1 with TRBJ2-2, with TRBD1 as a possible D gene (5 bases). Per germline, CDR1 MNHNS and CDR2 SASEGT. V lost 6 bases, J lost 4 bases, and 12 bases lay in between. This CDR3 is 14 amino acids long. The CDR3 region is CASRPDRGTGELFF. DNA for the CDR3: TGTGCCAGCAGACCCGACAGAGGCACCGGGGAGCTGTTTTTT.

There are many counts of this clonotype. This chain joins TRBV28 and TRBJ1-6, with a tentative D call TRBD1 (5 bases). Trimming shortened V by 10 bases and J by 8 bases, and 21 bases separated the two germline ends. CDR3 length: 15 amino acids. Germline V gene lookup returns CDR1 MDHEN and CDR2 SYDVKM. The DNA for the CDR3 is TGTGCCATCAGGGCCTTAGGGCGCACCCATTCACCCCTCCACTTT. It is translated as CAIRALGRTHSPLHF.

The chain uses TRBV29-1 and TRBJ1-1, with 9 nucleotides matching TRBD1. Germline V gives CDR1 SQVTM, CDR2 ANQGSEA. V shed 7 bases and J 4 bases; nucleotides not matched to a gene: 4. CDR3 size: 12 residues. The CDR3 sequence: CSGGQGLTEAFF. The CDR3 nucleotides read TGCAGCGGTGGACAGGGGCTCACTGAAGCTTTCTTT. Drawing the rest from reference TRBV29-1 and TRBJ1-1, the complete variable domain is SAVISQKPSRDICQRGTSLTIQCQVDSQVTMMFWYRQQPGQSLTLIATANQGSEATYESGFVIDKFPISRPNLTFSTLTVSNMSPEDSSIYLCSGGQGLTEAFFGQGTRLTVV.

This clonotype showed up many times. The chain combines TRBV7-2 with TRBJ1-5; no clear D. CDR1 is SGHTA, CDR2 FQGNSA, per germline. V was cut by 1 base and J by 6 bases, with 13 bases left in between. The length of the CDR3 is 15 residues. The CDR3 region is CASSLDGGGGQPQHF. CDR3 DNA sequence: TGTGCCAGCAGCTTAGATGGAGGTGGAGGTCAGCCCCAGCATTTT.

As to this clonotype: A junction boundary mismatches the germline segment, possibly from a read error. The rearrangement links TRBV27 to TRBJ1-1; tentatively, D is TRBD1 (6 bases). Per germline, CDR1 MNHEY and CDR2 SMNVEV (reference sequence). The CDR3 sequence is 18 residues long. CDR3 sequence reads: CASSSGTQLSPFPPPSVF. In nucleotides, the CDR3 is TGTGCCAGCAGTTCTGGGACACAACTTTCGCCCTTCCCGCCCCCTTCGGTCTTT.

This clonotype was seen ten or more times. The chain carries TRBV7-2 and TRBJ2-7; no firm D call. The CDR3 is 13 amino acids. The V and J ends lost 4 bases and 3 bases respectively, with 10 bases between them. Germline assignment: CDR1 SGHTA and CDR2 FQGNSA. The CDR3 region is CASSWERYYEQYF. As DNA, the CDR3 is TGTGCCAGCAGCTGGGAACGCTACTACGAGCAGTACTTC.

This clonotype was seen at least ten times. The chain couples TRBV28 to TRBJ1-5; possibly TRBD1 for D (5 bases). Germline CDR1 MDHEN, CDR2 SYDVKM. The CDR3 loop spans 15 amino acids. With 2 bases removed from V and 0 bases from J, the gap between germline ends came to 8 bases. The CDR3 region has the DNA TGTGCCAGCAGTTTAAGGGACTATAGCAATCAGCCCCAGCATTTT. Protein: CASSLRDYSNQPQHF.

This chain uses TRBV18 with TRBJ2-3, with D unresolved. Germline lookup yields CDR1 KGHSH and CDR2 LQKENI. The CDR3 loop spans 15 amino acids. Trimming shortened V by 2 bases and J by 0 bases, and 9 bases separated the two germline ends. As DNA, the CDR3 is TGTGCCAGCTCACCATCTGGCGGTAGCACAGATACGCAGTATTTT. Amino acid sequence: CASSPSGGSTDTQYF.

The chain recombines TRBV12-3 or TRBV12-4 with TRBJ1-3; D gene unclear. Deletions cut 10 bases from V and 0 bases from J, with 10 bases between. The CDR3 covers 13 residues. DNA for the CDR3: TGTGCCAACTCCTGGAGCTCTGGAAACACCATATATTTT. It encodes CANSWSSGNTIYF.

This clonotype was seen many times. The chain employs TRBV15 and TRBJ2-7, with D perhaps matching TRBD2 (5 bases). This CDR3 is 14 amino acids long. Looked up from germline, CDR1 is LNHNV and CDR2 is YYDKDF (reference sequence). Trimming shortened V by 3 bases and J by 1 base, and 10 bases separated the two germline ends. CDR3 DNA sequence: TGTGCCACCAGCAGGGAGAGGGAATCCTACGAGCAGTACTTC. Its protein is CATSRERESYEQYF.

This clonotype has a count of ten or more. The chain combines TRBV28 with TRBJ1-5; D possibly corresponds to TRBD1 (5 bases). This CDR3 region has 11 residues. Germline V gene lookup returns CDR1 MDHEN and CDR2 SYDVKM. V gave up 5 bases and J gave up 12 bases, with 11 bases separating them. CDR3: CASSQGRGQHF. Here the CDR3 DNA reads TGTGCCAGCAGTCAGGGACGTGGCCAGCATTTT. Full variable domain (outside the CDR3, taken from reference TRBV28 and TRBJ1-5): DVKVTQSSRYLVKRTGEKVFLECVQDMDHENMFWYRQDPGLGLRLIYFSYDVKMKEKGDIPEGYSVSREKKERFSLILESASTNQTSMYLCASSQGRGQHFGDGTRLSIL.

This clonotype was recorded at least ten times. A much larger clone differs from this one at a single base, so this may be a read error. The V gene is TRBV6-1, the J gene TRBJ1-2; TRBD1 is a possible D gene (5 bases). The CDR3 consists of 15 residues. CDR1 MNHNS and CDR2 SASEGT come from the germline V gene. CDR3 protein: CAGSEGDSPNYGYTF. The CDR3 DNA sequence: TGTGCCGGCAGTGAAGGTGACAGCCCTAACTATGGCTACACCTTC.

This clonotype was detected many times. The chain has TRBV4-3 and TRBJ2-2; D is ambiguous. Germline values: CDR1 LGHNA, CDR2 YSLEER. The CDR3 extends over 14 amino acids. V shed 4 bases and J shed 3 bases, with 9 bases lying between them. CDR3 in DNA: TGCGCCAGCAGCCTCGGACGGTACACCGGGGAGCTGTTTTTT. Translating gives CASSLGRYTGELFF.